This T cell receptor beta chain was identified during a study of STAT5B mutations in CD4+ large granular lymphocyte leukemia. Of note for this clone: Antigen specificity is unknown.

Study-wide results and limits: Without putative leukemic clones, patient CD4-sorted repertoires remained more clonal than healthy CD4+ repertoires. Compared with healthy controls (2/35), patient top clones favored TRBV06 (8/27).

Healthy controls were blood donor buffy coats. This CDR3 is 13 amino acids long. Germline lookup yields CDR1 LNHDA and CDR2 SQIVND (reference sequence). V was pared by 5 bases and J by 5 bases, with 12 bases between. The table came from immunoSEQ multiplex PCR; TCRdb's copy has only in-frame clones and leaves some out. The table has some 30,000 clones, around 71% seen once. V usage is TRBV19 and J usage is TRBJ1-1, with D possibly matching TRBD1 (5 bases). This sequence was found in a human donor in good health. Sequenced material: CD4+ T cells from blood buffy coats. The CDR3 sequence is CASSSGVKTEAFF. The CDR3 DNA reads as TGTGCCAGTAGTTCGGGGGTAAAGACTGAAGCTTTCTTT.